The 22 T cell receptor beta chains reported below all come from one sample, sequenced in a study of beta chain features in type 1 diabetes. Investigators reverse transcribed all isolated RNA, so they sequenced expressed TCRB transcripts. TCRdb's table, derived via immunoSEQ multiplex PCR, lists solely in-frame clones and lacks some. This table has around 450,000 clones, around 10% appearing once. Material for sequencing was naive CD4+ T cells from blood. All receptors come from a woman aged 18-29 years in good health.

For the CDR3, the DNA is TGTGCCAGCAGCTTTAGAAGCCCGGAGCAGTTCTTC. Amino acids: CASSFRSPEQFF. The chain couples TRBV5-6 to TRBJ2-1; D gene uncertain. There are 12 residues in the CDR3. CDR1 SGHDT and CDR2 YYEEEE come from the germline V gene. The germline V and J ends were trimmed by 2 bases and 10 bases, with 10 bases remaining between them.

The sample holds a few counts of this clone. The chain is built from TRBV30 and TRBJ1-1; D gene ambiguous. Trimming stripped 0 bases from V and 7 bases from J, with 15 bases between. Germline V gene lookup returns CDR1 GTSNPN and CDR2 SVGIG (reference sequence). This CDR3 has 14 residues. CDR3 DNA: TGTGCCTGGAGTGTAGATAACGGGTTGTATGAAGCTTTCTTT. The encoded protein is CAWSVDNGLYEAFF.

This clone turned up a few times. Other DNA sequences from this sample encode an identical CDR3 as well. The V call is TRBV4-3, the J call TRBJ2-5; no firm D call. Germline loops: CDR1 LGHNA, CDR2 YSLEER. Between the trimmed V and J ends, which lost 1 base and 5 bases, there was a span of 8 bases. This CDR3 is 13 amino acids long. Written as DNA, the CDR3 is TGCGCCAGCAGCCAAGGTCCAAGGGAGACCCAGTACTTC. This codes for CASSQGPRETQYF.

This clone was seen only a few times. The chain combines TRBV11-2 with TRBJ2-1; D perhaps matches TRBD2 (6 bases). Trimming pared 0 bases from V and 2 bases from J, leaving 20 bases between. Germline-derived CDR1 and CDR2 are SGHAT and FQNNGV. The CDR3 loop spans 19 amino acids. The CDR3 DNA reads TGTGCCAGCAGCTTAGACAGCTACGGGAGACTTGGTACCTACAATGAGCAGTTCTTC. It encodes CASSLDSYGRLGTYNEQFF.

The chain joins TRBV7-9 to TRBJ2-5; TRBD1 might be the D (5 bases). CDR1 and CDR2 (germline): SEHNR, FQNEAQ (reference sequence). The CDR3 spans 15 residues. V lost 6 bases and J lost 0, with 14 bases in between. The CDR3 spells CASSLAQGYQETQYF. The CDR3 DNA is TGTGCCAGCAGTTTGGCCCAGGGTTACCAAGAGACCCAGTACTTC. Combining the CDR3 with reference TRBV7-9 and TRBJ2-5 gives the whole variable domain DTGVSQNPRHKITKRGQNVTFRCDPISEHNRLYWYRQTLGQGPEFLTYFQNEAQLEKSRLLSDRFSAERPKGSFSTLEIQRTEQGDSAMYLCASSLAQGYQETQYFGPGTRLLVL.

This clone was seen more than once but under ten times. The chain combines TRBV13 with TRBJ2-5; 8 bases are shared with TRBD1. The CDR3 extends over 16 amino acids. Germline V gene sequence: CDR1 PRHDT, CDR2 FYEKMQ (reference sequence). The trim removed 5 bases at V and 5 bases at J, leaving 13 bases unmatched. The CDR3 region has the DNA TGTGCCAGCAGCAGTCTAACCGGACAGGGATCGGAGACCCAGTACTTC. As protein: CASSSLTGQGSETQYF.

This clone was found a few times. This sequence joins TRBV6-6 and TRBJ2-1; D call uncertain. The CDR3 contains 12 residues. Between the trimmed V and J ends, which lost 6 bases and 0 bases, there was a span of 3 bases. CDR1 is MNHNY, CDR2 SVGAGI, per germline (reference sequence). CDR3 bases: TGTGCCAGCAGGAGCTCCTACAATGAGCAGTTCTTC. It specifies CASRSSYNEQFF.

The V call is TRBV29-1, the J call TRBJ2-7; D may match TRBD1 or TRBD2 (6 bases each). Germline V gene lookup returns CDR1 SQVTM and CDR2 ANQGSEA. The CDR3 has 15 amino acids. V shed 2 bases and J shed 5 bases, with 19 bases lying between them. DNA of the CDR3: TGCAGCGTTGAAAGGGGGGCAATTAACACGAACGAGCAGTACTTC. It specifies CSVERGAINTNEQYF.

The rearrangement uses TRBV7-7 and TRBJ2-3; D is perhaps TRBD1 (6 bases). The CDR3 spans 15 residues. CDR1 and CDR2 (germline): SSHAT, FNYEAQ (reference sequence). The ends were cut back, 3 bases at V and 0 bases at J, with 10 bases in the middle. CDR3 loop: CASSLGRGSTDTQYF. CDR3 sequence (DNA): TGTGCCAGCAGCTTGGGCAGGGGTAGCACAGATACGCAGTATTTT.

The chain joins TRBV7-6 to TRBJ2-1, with TRBD1 as a possible D gene (6 bases). The germline CDR1 and CDR2 sequences are SGHVS and FNYEAQ. The length of the CDR3 is 14 residues. Trimming removed 2 bases from V and 10 bases from J, with 15 bases in between. The CDR3 reads CASSLYRVPREQFF. The CDR3 coding sequence is TGTGCCAGCAGCTTATACAGGGTGCCACGGGAGCAGTTCTTC.

The V and J genes are TRBV28 and TRBJ2-6; the D gene could be TRBD1 or TRBD2 (5 bases each). The CDR3 has 14 amino acids. CDR1 MDHEN and CDR2 SYDVKM come from the germline V gene. V lost 9 bases, J lost 3 bases, and 12 bases lay in between. CDR3 in amino acids: CASSGAGGANVLTF. Here the CDR3 DNA reads TGTGCCAGTTCTGGGGCGGGTGGGGCCAACGTCCTGACTTTC.

This clone occurred a few times. The chain is built from TRBV5-1 and TRBJ2-1; 11 positions agree with TRBD2. V lost 3 bases and J lost 5; bases outside the gene matches: 4. Germline V CDR1 and CDR2: SGHRS, YFSETQ. The CDR3 runs 15 residues. The CDR3 DNA reads as TGCGCCAGCAGCTATCTAGCGGGGGGAAACAATGAGCAGTTCTTC. This sequence encodes CASSYLAGGNNEQFF.

V and J are TRBV15 and TRBJ2-4; 7 bases are a match to TRBD1. This CDR3 has 17 residues. Germline values: CDR1 LNHNV, CDR2 YYDKDF (reference sequence). After removal of 4 bases from V and 0 bases from J, the junction contained 9 bases not matched to a gene. This CDR3 is CATSNLGGGVAKNIQYF. DNA for the CDR3: TGTGCCACCAGCAATTTAGGGGGCGGTGTAGCCAAAAACATTCAGTACTTC.

This sequence joins TRBV29-1 and TRBJ2-5, with a tentative D call TRBD1 (5 bases). The CDR3 has 13 residues. Deletions cut 0 bases from V and 5 bases from J, with 10 bases between. Germline lookup yields CDR1 SQVTM and CDR2 ANQGSEA. CDR3 amino acids: CSVEDQDIETQYF. CDR3 coding DNA: TGCAGCGTTGAAGATCAGGACATCGAGACCCAGTACTTC.

This chain connects TRBV5-1 to TRBJ2-1; D is possibly TRBD1 or TRBD2 (6 bases each). CDR3 length: 13 residues. Trimming pared 3 bases from V and 7 bases from J, leaving 11 bases between. Germline CDR1 reads SGHRS; CDR2 reads YFSETQ. In DNA form, the CDR3 reads TGCGCCAGCAGCTCAGGGGAGGAGAATGAGCAGTTCTTC. It translates to CASSSGEENEQFF.

In its sample, this clone was seen a few times. The V and J genes are TRBV29-1 and TRBJ1-2; TRBD1 matches 7 bases. In germline, CDR1 is SQVTM, CDR2 ANQGSEA. The J segment lost 7 bases and the V segment lost 5 bases, leaving 13 bases of the junction unmatched. CDR3 length equals 14 residues. The CDR3 sequence is CSVLPGQIGGGYTF. The CDR3 DNA is TGCAGCGTTCTACCGGGACAGATCGGGGGTGGCTACACCTTC.

This clone appeared many times. DNA for the CDR3: TGTGCCTGGAGTCCGGGACTAGCGACGTCCTACGAGCAGTACTTC. This encodes CAWSPGLATSYEQYF. The chain employs TRBV30 and TRBJ2-7; TRBD2 aligns across 10 bases. After removal of 2 bases from V and 1 base from J, the junction contained 5 bases not matched to a gene. This CDR3 is 15 amino acids long. The germline V gene encodes CDR1 GTSNPN and CDR2 SVGIG (reference sequence). Filled out from reference TRBV30 and TRBJ2-7, the complete variable domain reads SQTIHQWPATLVQPVGSPLSLECTVEGTSNPNLYWYRQAAGRGLQLLFYSVGIGQISSEVPQNLSASRPQDRQFILSSKKLLLSDSGFYLCAWSPGLATSYEQYFGPGTRLTVT.

Comments on this clone: A much larger clone differs from this one at a single base, so this may be a read error. Other DNA sequences of this sample code for an identical CDR3. The chain has TRBV14 and TRBJ1-2; no clear D. Germline CDR1 reads SGHDN; CDR2 reads FVKESK. The length of the CDR3 is 12 residues. The V gene lost 1 base and the J gene lost 2 bases, with 2 bases spanning the gap. The CDR3 bases are TGTGCCAGCAGCCAAGGGAACTATGGCTACACCTTC. This gives the protein CASSQGNYGYTF.

This clone was found many times. This chain joins TRBV15 and TRBJ2-1; possibly TRBD1 for D (6 bases). Looked up from germline, CDR1 is LNHNV and CDR2 is YYDKDF (reference sequence). Trimming took off 1 base at V and 3 bases at J, with 10 bases between the two ends. The CDR3 has 15 amino acids. CDR3 loop: CATSRATGFYNEQFF. CDR3 DNA sequence: TGTGCCACCAGCAGAGCGACAGGCTTCTACAATGAGCAGTTCTTC.

This clone was found a few times. This chain links TRBV18 with TRBJ2-7; D gene ambiguous. Germline loops: CDR1 KGHSH, CDR2 LQKENI. CDR3 length: 12 residues. V was pared by 6 bases and J by 0 bases, with 6 bases between. The CDR3 loop is CASSLRSYEQYF. The DNA of the CDR3 is TGTGCCAGCTCCTTGCGCTCCTACGAGCAGTACTTC.

The chain employs TRBV19 and TRBJ2-7; D may be TRBD1 (6 bases). The CDR3 sequence is 14 residues long. The germline V gene has CDR1 LNHDA and CDR2 SQIVND (reference sequence). V dropped 5 bases and J dropped 1 base, with 12 bases sitting between them. For the CDR3, the DNA is TGTGCCAGTAGTCTCGGACAGCCTTCCTACGAGCAGTACTTC. Translation gives CASSLGQPSYEQYF. The full variable domain, completed using reference TRBV19 and TRBJ2-7, is DGGITQSPKYLFRKEGQNVTLSCEQNLNHDAMYWYRQDPGQGLRLIYYSQIVNDFQKGDIAEGYSVSREKKESFPLTVTSAQKNPTAFYLCASSLGQPSYEQYFGPGTRLTVT.

This clone was observed a handful of times. The chain links TRBV28 to TRBJ1-4, with D perhaps TRBD1 (6 bases). CDR3 length equals 16 residues. Looked up from germline, CDR1 is MDHEN and CDR2 is SYDVKM. Trimming removed 5 bases at V and 8 bases at J, with 21 bases between. CDR3 loop: CASSTRGSGSREKLFF. The CDR3 nucleotides are TGTGCCAGCAGTACGAGGGGGAGCGGGTCCAGAGAAAAACTGTTTTTT.